The present T cell receptor beta chain was sequenced within a study of shared clonotypes between healthy human individuals (dated by TCRdb to 2020 to 2021). Notes on the research overall: A few men and a couple of women, aged 18 to 49 years, made up the cohort. Per donor, three plates each were used for CD4 naive and CD4 memory, two for CD8 naive, and one for CD8 memory. To estimate repertoire size and how much clonotypes are shared between individuals, the study performed deep sequencing of blood TCR repertoires from a few healthy adults. To increase sequencing depth and limit assay-specific biases, TCR repertoire library preparation and sequencing were carried out by different laboratories using diverse techniques. Each donor's leukapheresis produced roughly between roughly 0.9 and 8.9 billion PBMCs. General findings and caveats noted by the study authors: Sampling was restricted to blood, and TCR repertoires in tissues likely differ from the TCR repertoires found in blood. Across four donors, about 4.5% of naive CD4, roughly 3.3% of naive CD8, roughly 2.3% of memory CD4, and approximately 0.42% of memory CD8 clonotypes were shared. The genetic and exposure-history diversity represented was limited by the small number of donors. Estimated clonotype richness was generally larger for naive than for memory subsets. Incomplete sequencing was indicated by rarefaction of sorted-subset datasets, despite the large sequencing depth. Pairwise subsampling led to the expectation that sequencing depth would affect the degree of clonotype sharing among donors. Compared with non-shared clonotypes, the clonotypes found in all four sorted-subset donors had higher generation probabilities.

TCR CDR3 regions were amplified from genomic DNA by multiplex PCR using the deep immunoSEQ assay. For each cell subset, the extracted genomic DNA was distributed evenly across all wells of several immunoSEQ 96-well plates, and each plate served as one replicate. For sorted subsets, each replicate PCR was loaded with approximately 0.2 ug genomic DNA, equivalent to 30,000 to 35,000 T cell genomes. Purified libraries were measured with a Qubit 3.0 fluorometer, size-checked on a Bioanalyzer 2100, and measured again with the KAPA Library Quantification kit. Each immunoSEQ 96-well plate was sequenced on its own single-read 150-cycle Illumina NextSeq 550 flow cell. On the authors' methods: Because only junctional sequences without quality scores were contained in the immunoSEQ output, filtering matching that applied to full-length reads could not be performed. Sequences were annotated with PyIR, a Python wrapper for IgBLAST v1.9, using IMGT germline references to assign V/J genes and CDR3. Reads were filtered out if the reads had weak V/J assignments (E-value above 1e-6), no CDR3, stop codons, out-of-frame junctions, or ambiguous translated residues. A V3J clonotype was defined by an identical inferred V gene, J gene, and CDR3 amino acid sequence. To compute the percentage overlap between repertoires, the number of shared unique clonotypes was divided by the size of the smaller repertoire. Repertoire richness was assessed with RTK rarefaction, the Chao1 estimator, and Recon v2.1 estimates of unobserved clonotypes. For all TCRbeta clonotypes obtained by the gDNA method from four donors, generation probabilities were computed with OLGA. TCRdb retrieved this table from immuneACCESS and kept in-frame rearrangements only. Not all clones are present; in checked studies, unresolved V genes account for under half, and no reason is known for the remainder. That table gives V, J and clone size, and the DNA gave D and trimming. This sample lists a few million clones; approximately 95% were detected once. Under 0.45% of the sample is held by the ten biggest clonotypes.

The donors were healthy, HIV-negative adults with no recently reported acute infections or vaccinations. All donors were Caucasian adults living in Nashville, Tennessee, USA. Magnetic negative selection was used to enrich CD4+ T cells, after which naive cells were positively selected on CD45RA and the negative fraction became the memory subset. Blood was collected by leukapheresis, and PBMCs were isolated by Ficoll-Histopaque density gradient centrifugation and then cryopreserved in liquid nitrogen vapor phase. Analytical flow cytometry was used to check the purity and quantity of every magnetically sorted T cell population. Genomic DNA was isolated from each sorted fraction and quantified by UV absorbance on a Nanodrop 2000c. Measured from the cysteine to the phenylalanine, the CDR3 is 15 residues long. Of the read, only the CDR3 DNA is kept; its 45 bases are in frame from base 1. As encoded in the germline V gene, CDR1 is MGHRA while CDR2 is YSYEKL. Compared with germline, V lacks 4 bases and J lacks 7 bases; bases without a gene match: 9.

A remark on this clone: Its antigen target is currently unknown. One base away there is no much larger clone; base qualities are not given.

The sequencing sample was made of naive CD4+ T cells from PBMCs. This sample's cell subset or site label indicates: CD45RA+ positively selected. The TCR comes from a man younger than 30 in good health. Some clones in this sample may be carry-over from other donors' samples. Recombination linked TRBV4-1 to TRBJ2-1; 8 bases in the middle match TRBD2. The CDR3 sequence is CASSPRTSPGNEQFF. The nucleotide sequence is TGCGCCAGCAGCCCAAGGACTAGCCCGGGGAATGAGCAGTTCTTC.